This paragraph covers one T cell receptor (beta chain) sequence. There is no known antigen for this receptor. There are no base qualities to consult, and no much larger clone falls within one base. Other DNA sequences within the sample encode an identical CDR3. This sample was included in a study of CD8+ T cells in alopecia areata (dated by TCRdb to 2017 to 2018). Background for the entire study: Treated patients were enrolled in an open-label pilot trial of oral tofacitinib at 5 to 10 mg twice daily for moderate-to-severe alopecia areata. Patients stayed on tofacitinib for 6 to 18 months and then had 6 months of follow-up off drug so that delayed response and recurrence could be assessed. High-throughput TCRbeta sequencing was used to examine T cell clonal expansion in alopecia areata in both the C3H/HeJ mouse model and human patients. Human TCRbeta sequencing covered scalp tissue and sorted CD4+ and CD8+ peripheral blood T cells from patchy and totalis/universalis alopecia areata patients and healthy controls. Biopsies were taken from tofacitinib-treated patients at baseline and again at 4 and 24 weeks into treatment, and several of those patients also had a later scalp biopsy. Clonality in the scalp was compared among normal scalp (n=4), patchy alopecia areata scalp (n=8), and alopecia totalis/universalis scalp (n=8). RNA came from the PAXgene miRNA kit for fixed scalp, the miRNeasy kit for PBMCs, and the RNeasy kit for mouse skin. TCRbeta CDR3 regions were amplified by immunoSEQ multiplex PCR using 35 Vbeta forward and 13 Jbeta reverse primers.

General conclusions and limits of the study: Compared with normal scalp, lesional scalp, particularly in alopecia totalis/universalis, had higher clonality and more expanded CD8+ clones, which suggests antigenic drive. Scalp TCR repertoire analysis is complicated because resident alphabeta T cells in normal human skin are also sequenced, whereas mouse skin is dominated by gammadelta T cells. Compared with mice, TCR sequences shared between patients were less clear, possibly partly because of HLA diversity across the patient population.

Library preparation employed the immunoSEQ multiplex PCR assay. RNA was extracted from all samples and reverse transcribed into cDNA as template for TCR sequencing. SuperScript III was used for first-strand cDNA synthesis, primed with a 2:1 mix of oligo-dT and random hexamers. A synthetic immune receptor repertoire was used to assess amplification bias, and residual bias was removed computationally. From the authors' description of their analysis: After raw reads were preprocessed to remove errors, the CDR3 was defined following IMGT conventions as running from the conserved cysteine to phenylalanine. Clonality was calculated as 1 minus Shannon entropy normalized by log2 of the number of productive unique TCRs. Whether scalp clones were CD4 or CD8 was inferred by matching scalp TCRbeta sequences against CD4 and CD8 repertoires sorted from blood. TCRdb provides this immuneACCESS table in a form limited to in-frame rearrangements. Some clones are lacking; in checked studies, under half of them reflect an unresolved V gene, and why the rest are absent is not known. V and J calls and clone size are given by that table; D and trimming were obtained from the DNA. This sample is represented by 75,000 to 100,000 clones; less than 50% of them were singletons. Around 0.8% of the sample lies in the top ten.

Lesional scalp punch biopsies and peripheral blood were obtained from alopecia areata patients. PBMCs were separated by density centrifugation and stained for CD3, CD4 and CD8, after which CD4+ and CD8+ T cells were sorted on a FACSAria. What was sequenced was CD4+ T cells sorted from blood. The source is a human donor with alopecia areata.

The sequenced DNA is TGTGCCAGCAGCTCCACTAGCGGCTCCTACGAGCAGTACTTC. Its protein product is CASSSTSGSYEQYF. The chain is made from TRBV7-9 and TRBJ2-7, with TRBD2 identical over 8 junction bases. Looking up the germline V gene (reference sequence) yields CDR1 SEHNR and CDR2 FQNEAQ. The cysteine opens and the phenylalanine closes a CDR3 of 14 amino acids. The entry retains the CDR3 DNA only, 42 bases that are in frame from base 1. V and J are trimmed by 4 bases and 0 bases, and the gene matches miss 2 bases of the junction.